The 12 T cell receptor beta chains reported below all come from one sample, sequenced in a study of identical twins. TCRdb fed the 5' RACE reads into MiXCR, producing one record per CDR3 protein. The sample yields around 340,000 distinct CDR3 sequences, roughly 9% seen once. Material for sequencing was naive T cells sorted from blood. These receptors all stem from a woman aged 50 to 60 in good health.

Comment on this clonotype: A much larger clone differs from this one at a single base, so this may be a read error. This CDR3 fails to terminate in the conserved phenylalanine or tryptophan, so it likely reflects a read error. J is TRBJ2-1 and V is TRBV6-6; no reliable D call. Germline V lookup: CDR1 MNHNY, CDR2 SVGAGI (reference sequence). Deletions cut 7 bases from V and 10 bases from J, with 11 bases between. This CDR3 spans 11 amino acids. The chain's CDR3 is CASNQFEEQFS. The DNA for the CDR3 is TGTGCCAGCAACCAATTCGAGGAGCAGTTCTCC.

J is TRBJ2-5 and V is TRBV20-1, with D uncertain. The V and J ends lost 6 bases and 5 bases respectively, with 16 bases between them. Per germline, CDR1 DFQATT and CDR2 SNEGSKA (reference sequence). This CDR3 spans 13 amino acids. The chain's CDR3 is CSATRAAPETQYF. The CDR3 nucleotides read TGCAGTGCAACCCGGGCCGCCCCTGAGACCCAGTACTTC.

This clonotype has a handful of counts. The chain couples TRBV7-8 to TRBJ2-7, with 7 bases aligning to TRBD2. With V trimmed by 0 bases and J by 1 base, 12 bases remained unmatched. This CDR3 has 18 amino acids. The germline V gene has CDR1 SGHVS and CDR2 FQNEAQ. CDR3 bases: TGTGCCAGCAGCTTAGCCCCTAGCGGCCCTTTACCGTCCTACGAGCAGTACTTC. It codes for CASSLAPSGPLPSYEQYF.

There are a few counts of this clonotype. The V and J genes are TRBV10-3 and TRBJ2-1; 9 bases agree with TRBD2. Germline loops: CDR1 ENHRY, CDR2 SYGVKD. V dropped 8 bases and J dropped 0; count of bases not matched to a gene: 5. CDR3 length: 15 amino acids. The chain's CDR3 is CAIALSGSSYNEQFF. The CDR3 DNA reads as TGTGCCATCGCACTTAGCGGGAGCTCCTACAATGAGCAGTTCTTC.

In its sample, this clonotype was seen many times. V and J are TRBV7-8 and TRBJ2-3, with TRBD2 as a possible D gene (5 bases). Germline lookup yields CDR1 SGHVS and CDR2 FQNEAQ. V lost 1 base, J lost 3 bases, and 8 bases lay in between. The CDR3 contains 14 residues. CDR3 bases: TGTGCCAGCAGCTTAGATCTAGCAACAGATACGCAGTATTTT. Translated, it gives CASSLDLATDTQYF.

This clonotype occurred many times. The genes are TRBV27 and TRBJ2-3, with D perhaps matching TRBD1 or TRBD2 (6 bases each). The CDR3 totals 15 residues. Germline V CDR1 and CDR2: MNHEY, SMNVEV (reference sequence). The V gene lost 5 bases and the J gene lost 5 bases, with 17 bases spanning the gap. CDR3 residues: CASSPEGGSRDTQYF. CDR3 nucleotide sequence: TGTGCCAGCAGTCCCGAGGGGGGTTCTAGAGATACGCAGTATTTT.

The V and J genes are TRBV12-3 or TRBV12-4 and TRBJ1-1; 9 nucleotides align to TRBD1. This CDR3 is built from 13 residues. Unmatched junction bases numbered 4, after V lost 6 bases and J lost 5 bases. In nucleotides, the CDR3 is TGTGCCAGCAGACGTGACAGGGGGACTGAAGCTTTCTTT. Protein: CASRRDRGTEAFF.

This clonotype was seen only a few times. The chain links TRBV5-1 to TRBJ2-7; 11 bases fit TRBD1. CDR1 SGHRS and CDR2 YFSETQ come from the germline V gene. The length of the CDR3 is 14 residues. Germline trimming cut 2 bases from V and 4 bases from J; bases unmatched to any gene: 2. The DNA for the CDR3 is TGCGCCAGCAGCTTTCGGGACAGGGGGTACGAGCAGTACTTC. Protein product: CASSFRDRGYEQYF.

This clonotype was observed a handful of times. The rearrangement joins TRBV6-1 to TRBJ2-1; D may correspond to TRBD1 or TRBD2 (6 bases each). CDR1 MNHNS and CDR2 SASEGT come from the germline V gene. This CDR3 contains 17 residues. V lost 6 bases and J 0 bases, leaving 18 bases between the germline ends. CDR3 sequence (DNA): TGTGCCAGCAGCGGACTAAGGGGGGTAACCTCCTACAATGAGCAGTTCTTC. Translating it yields CASSGLRGVTSYNEQFF.

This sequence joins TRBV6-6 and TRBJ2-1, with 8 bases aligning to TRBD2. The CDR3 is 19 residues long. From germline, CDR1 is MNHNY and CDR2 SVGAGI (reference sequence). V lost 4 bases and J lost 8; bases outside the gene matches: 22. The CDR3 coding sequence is TGTGCCAGCAGTTCCCGACTAGCGAAAAAAAGAGGGCCGGGGTATGAGCAGTTCTTC. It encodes CASSSRLAKKRGPGYEQFF.

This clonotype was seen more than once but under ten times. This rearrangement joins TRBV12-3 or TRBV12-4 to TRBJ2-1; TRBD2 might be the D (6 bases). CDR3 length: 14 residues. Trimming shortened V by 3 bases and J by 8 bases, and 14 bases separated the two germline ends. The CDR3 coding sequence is TGTGCCAGCAGTTTCGCGGGAATGAAAGATGAGCAGTTCTTC. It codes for CASSFAGMKDEQFF.

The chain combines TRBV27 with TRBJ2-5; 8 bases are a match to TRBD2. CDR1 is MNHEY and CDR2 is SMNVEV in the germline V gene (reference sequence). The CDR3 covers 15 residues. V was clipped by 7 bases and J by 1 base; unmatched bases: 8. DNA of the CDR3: TGTGCCAGCACCCTTACCGGGACTAGCCAAGAGACCCAGTACTTC. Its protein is CASTLTGTSQETQYF.